This TCR beta chain is drawn from a study of T cell repertoires in cytomegalovirus infection (dated by TCRdb to about 2019). For context, the study as a whole: Because public TCR beta signatures pointed to carriage of CMV infection together with the matching HLA type, the HLA type of each donor mattered for the analysis.

CDR1 and CDR2 (LGHNT, FRNRAP) derive from the germline V gene. The CDR3 has 12 amino acids, counting the end cysteine and phenylalanine. Of the read, only the CDR3 DNA is kept; its 36 bases are in frame from base 1. Unmatched junction bases come to 8, with V trimmed by 10 bases and J by 5 bases. TCRdb lists the instrument as Illumina HiSeq 1500. TCRdb cleaned the public reads at Q25 with fastp, built clones with MiXCR and kept in-frame beta chains. When rows share a CDR3 protein, they turn into one entry using the most common DNA and genes. Counted in this sample were roughly 240,000 distinct CDR3 sequences; about 5.9% of them appeared once. The ten largest clones add up to about 6.5% of the sample. General findings and caveats noted by the study authors: In both this cohort and an independent cohort of over 350 donors, the cumulative frequency of public TCR beta family members distinguished carriers of CMV infection plus the relevant HLA type. The ex vivo response was dominated by HLA-C-restricted CMV-specific TCR beta clonotypes, which also provided the single most frequent clonotype in two of eight donors.

As for this clonotype: The target of this receptor is not known. A read error may explain this, as a much larger clone is one base away.

The sequenced material came from PBMCs. The chain links TRBV12-5 with TRBJ2-7; 7 nucleotides in the junction match TRBD2. The sequence was obtained from a human donor in good health (CMV status not recorded). Some clones in this sample may be carry-over from other donors' samples. At the DNA level, the sequence is TGTGCTACATCCCGGGAGGTCCACGAGCAGTACTTC. It codes for CATSREVHEQYF.